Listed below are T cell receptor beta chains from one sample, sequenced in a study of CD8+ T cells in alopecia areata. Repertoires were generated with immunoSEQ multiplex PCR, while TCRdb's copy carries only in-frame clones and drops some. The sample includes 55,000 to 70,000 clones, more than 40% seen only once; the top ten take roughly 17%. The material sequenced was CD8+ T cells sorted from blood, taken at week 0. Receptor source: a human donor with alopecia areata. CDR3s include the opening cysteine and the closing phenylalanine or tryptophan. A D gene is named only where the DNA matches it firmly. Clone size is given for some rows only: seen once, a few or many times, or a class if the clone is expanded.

DNA: TGCGCCAGCAGCCAAGATCCAGCGGGAGGGGCGGATACGCAGTATTTT; CDR3: CASSQDPAGGADTQYF; size: NA; J: TRBJ2-3; V: TRBV4-3; D: TRBD2
DNA: TGCAGCGTCCCCGGGGTAGGCAGCGCCTACAATGAGCAGTTCTTC; CDR3: CSVPGVGSAYNEQFF; size: NA; J: TRBJ2-1; V: TRBV29-1; D: NA
DNA: TGTGCCAGCAGCTTACCTAGCGGGAGCTCCTACAATGAGCAGTTCTTC; CDR3: CASSLPSGSSYNEQFF; size: few; J: TRBJ2-1; V: TRBV7-2; D: TRBD2
DNA: TGTGCCACGGAGGGGACAGGGGCCATTCAGTACTTC; CDR3: CATEGTGAIQYF; size: few; J: TRBJ2-4; V: TRBV10-3; D: TRBD1
DNA: TGTGCCAGCAGAGAAGAGGGAGCAGATACGCAGTATTTT; CDR3: CASREEGADTQYF; size: NA; J: TRBJ2-3; V: TRBV6-5; D: NA
DNA: TGTGCCAGCAGCGCCGGACAGGGGATGAACACTGAAGCTTTCTTT; CDR3: CASSAGQGMNTEAFF; size: medium-sized; J: TRBJ1-1; V: TRBV7-9; D: TRBD1
DNA: TGTGCCAGCAGCCAATGGTCAGGAAAAGCTTTCTTT; CDR3: CASSQWSGKAFF; size: NA; J: TRBJ1-1; V: TRBV4-2; D: NA
DNA: TGTGCCAGCAGGCCGACGACAGGGTTCGACTATGGCTACACCTTC; CDR3: CASRPTTGFDYGYTF; size: NA; J: TRBJ1-2; V: TRBV7-2; D: TRBD1
DNA: TGTGCTAGCAGCTTAGCTGGCGGGAGGGCCCTAGAGACCCAGTACTTC; CDR3: CASSLAGGRALETQYF; size: NA; J: TRBJ2-5; V: TRBV7-7; D: TRBD2
DNA: TGCGCCAGCAGGGCAGCGGGAGGCGCCTACGAGCAGTACTTC; CDR3: CASRAAGGAYEQYF; size: few; J: TRBJ2-7; V: TRBV5-1; D: TRBD2
DNA: TGTGCCAGCAGCGGGACGGGAGCGGAGACCTACGAGCAGTACTTC; CDR3: CASSGTGAETYEQYF; size: few; J: TRBJ2-7; V: TRBV9; D: NA
DNA: TGTGCCAGTAGTACTTTTCGACCGAACACTGAAGCTTTCTTT; CDR3: CASSTFRPNTEAFF; size: few; J: TRBJ1-1; V: TRBV19; D: NA
DNA: TGCAGCGCGGGACTAGCGGGAGGTTCGTTCTTC; CDR3: CSAGLAGGSFF; size: NA; J: TRBJ2-1; V: TRBV29-1; D: TRBD2
DNA: TGTGCCAGCAAGGGGGGGCCCAATGAGCAGTTCTTC; CDR3: CASKGGPNEQFF; size: NA; J: TRBJ2-1; V: TRBV25-1; D: NA
DNA: TGTGCCAGCAGTACCACAGGGGGTTTGAATCAGCCCCAGCATTTT; CDR3: CASSTTGGLNQPQHF; size: NA; J: TRBJ1-5; V: TRBV11-2; D: TRBD1
DNA: TGCAGCGCAAGACAGGGGCTCTCCTACGAGCAGTACTTC; CDR3: CSARQGLSYEQYF; size: NA; J: TRBJ2-7; V: TRBV29-1; D: TRBD1
DNA: TGCAGCGTTAGGGACAGGGATAACTCTGGGGCCAACGTCCTGACTTTC; CDR3: CSVRDRDNSGANVLTF; size: NA; J: TRBJ2-6; V: TRBV29-1; D: TRBD1
DNA: TGTGCCAGCAGCTTGACCGGGACAGGTACTCGTGGCTACACCTTC; CDR3: CASSLTGTGTRGYTF; size: NA; J: TRBJ1-2; V: TRBV5-6; D: TRBD1
DNA: TGTGCCTGGAGTGTACTCCATGGTTCCGACGAGCTGTTTTTT; CDR3: CAWSVLHGSDELFF; size: NA; J: TRBJ2-2; V: TRBV30; D: NA
DNA: TGTGCCTGGACATTCGGGGGAGGGTACCAAGAGACCCAGTACTTC; CDR3: CAWTFGGGYQETQYF; size: NA; J: TRBJ2-5; V: TRBV30; D: TRBD2
DNA: TGCGCCAGCAGCCAAGACAGAGCGGACGGACATAATCCTTACAATGAGCAGTTCTTC; CDR3: CASSQDRADGHNPYNEQFF; size: once; J: TRBJ2-1; V: TRBV4-1; D: NA
DNA: TGTGCCTCACGGGGGCAAGAGACCCAGTACTTC; CDR3: CASRGQETQYF; size: NA; J: TRBJ2-5; V: TRBV7-9; D: NA
DNA: TGTGCCTGGAGTGTCGAGTCATACTCCCCCCATCCGAAGCTAAACACTGAAGCTTTCTTT; CDR3: CAWSVESYSPHPKLNTEAFF; size: once; J: TRBJ1-1; V: TRBV30; D: NA
DNA: TGCAGCGTTGAGTACAGCGGAGCTTTCTTT; CDR3: CSVEYSGAFF; size: NA; J: TRBJ1-1; V: TRBV29-1; D: NA
DNA: TGTGCCAGCAGTCCCCGGGACGGGACCTACGAGCAGTACTTC; CDR3: CASSPRDGTYEQYF; size: NA; J: TRBJ2-7; V: TRBV6-5; D: NA
DNA: TGTGCCAGCACAGGGACAAGTAAGTCCACTGAAGCTTTCTTT; CDR3: CASTGTSKSTEAFF; size: few; J: TRBJ1-1; V: TRBV6-5; D: NA
DNA: TGTGCCAGCAGACTCCAGAACACTGAAGCTTTCTTT; CDR3: CASRLQNTEAFF; size: NA; J: TRBJ1-1; V: TRBV5-6; D: NA
DNA: TGCAGCGTTTGGAGGGTCGGGACCCAGTACTTC; CDR3: CSVWRVGTQYF; size: NA; J: TRBJ2-5; V: TRBV29-1; D: NA
DNA: TGTGCCAGCATAAGGAGGTCGAACACCGGGGAGCTGTTTTTT; CDR3: CASIRRSNTGELFF; size: few; J: TRBJ2-2; V: TRBV6-5; D: NA
DNA: TGTGCCAGTAGTACCGGGACATCCGTCGTGGAGCAGTACTTC; CDR3: CASSTGTSVVEQYF; size: NA; J: TRBJ2-7; V: TRBV19; D: NA
DNA: TGTGCCAGCAGCGTAGGGTACAATCAGCCCCAGCATTTT; CDR3: CASSVGYNQPQHF; size: few; J: TRBJ1-5; V: TRBV9; D: NA
DNA: TGCAGCGGAGTGGTCTCAACGGGCACTGAAGCTTTCTTT; CDR3: CSGVVSTGTEAFF; size: NA; J: TRBJ1-1; V: TRBV29-1; D: NA
DNA: TGTGCCACCAGCAGTGCCCGGGACTACCCCTACGAGCAGTACTTC; CDR3: CATSSARDYPYEQYF; size: NA; J: TRBJ2-7; V: TRBV15; D: TRBD2
DNA: TGCGCCAGCAGCTTGAGGTCCGGGGGTGACGAGCAGTACTTC; CDR3: CASSLRSGGDEQYF; size: few; J: TRBJ2-7; V: TRBV5-1; D: NA
DNA: TGTGCCACCAGCAGAGGACTAGCGGGAGTGGGCTACAATGAGCAGTTCTTC; CDR3: CATSRGLAGVGYNEQFF; size: NA; J: TRBJ2-1; V: TRBV15; D: TRBD2
DNA: TGCAGCGTTGGCATCGAATTCTTC; CDR3: CSVGIEFF; size: NA; J: TRBJ2-1; V: TRBV29-1; D: NA
DNA: TGTGCCAGCTCACCACCGACCGTGGGACAGGGAGAGACCCAGTACTTC; CDR3: CASSPPTVGQGETQYF; size: few; J: TRBJ2-5; V: TRBV18; D: TRBD1
DNA: TGTGCCAGCAGCTTATCGGGCAGAGAAGAGACCCAGTACTTC; CDR3: CASSLSGREETQYF; size: NA; J: TRBJ2-5; V: TRBV13; D: NA
DNA: TGTGCCAGCAGTGCCTCCGGGGGAACTAATGAAAAACTGTTTTTT; CDR3: CASSASGGTNEKLFF; size: NA; J: TRBJ1-4; V: TRBV27; D: NA
DNA: TGCAGCGCAGAAGGGCAGGGTCCCCACGAGCAGTACTTC; CDR3: CSAEGQGPHEQYF; size: NA; J: TRBJ2-7; V: TRBV29-1; D: NA
DNA: TGTGCCAGTAGTATAGTATCAGAAGAGACCCAGTACTTC; CDR3: CASSIVSEETQYF; size: few; J: TRBJ2-5; V: TRBV19; D: NA
DNA: TGTGCCGGATTAGCGGGAGAGGTAGATACGCAGTATTTT; CDR3: CAGLAGEVDTQYF; size: NA; J: TRBJ2-3; V: TRBV2; D: TRBD2